This TCR beta chain was retrieved from a study of neoadjuvant anti-PD-1 for oral cavity cancer. Overall study results and limits: Only a few patients per response group were TCR-analyzed; validation needed. Post-nivolumab, blood T cell clonality was significantly elevated in non-responders.

Time point of the sample: after neoadjuvant nivolumab, at surgical resection. Stage II-IVA oral cavity squamous cell carcinoma was new and untreated by systemic or radiation therapy. Sequenced by immunoSEQ multiplex PCR; TCRdb stores in-frame clones only, minus some. The table shows 15,000 or so clones, with 71% occurring only once. Regarding this clone: Its target is not known.

V shed 6 bases, J shed 4 bases, and the junction held 2 bases outside the gene matches. The CDR3 is made up of 13 amino acids. From germline, CDR1 is SGHNT and CDR2 YYREEE (reference sequence). Sequenced here: PBMCs, sampled after nivolumab (anti-PD-1) treatment. The source of this sequence is a person aged 35-79 years with oral cavity squamous cell carcinoma. The V call is TRBV5-4, the J call TRBJ2-2; 8 nucleotides line up with TRBD2. The CDR3 sequence: CASNRGGTGELFF. In DNA form, the CDR3 reads TGTGCCAGCAACCGGGGGGGCACCGGGGAGCTGTTTTTT.